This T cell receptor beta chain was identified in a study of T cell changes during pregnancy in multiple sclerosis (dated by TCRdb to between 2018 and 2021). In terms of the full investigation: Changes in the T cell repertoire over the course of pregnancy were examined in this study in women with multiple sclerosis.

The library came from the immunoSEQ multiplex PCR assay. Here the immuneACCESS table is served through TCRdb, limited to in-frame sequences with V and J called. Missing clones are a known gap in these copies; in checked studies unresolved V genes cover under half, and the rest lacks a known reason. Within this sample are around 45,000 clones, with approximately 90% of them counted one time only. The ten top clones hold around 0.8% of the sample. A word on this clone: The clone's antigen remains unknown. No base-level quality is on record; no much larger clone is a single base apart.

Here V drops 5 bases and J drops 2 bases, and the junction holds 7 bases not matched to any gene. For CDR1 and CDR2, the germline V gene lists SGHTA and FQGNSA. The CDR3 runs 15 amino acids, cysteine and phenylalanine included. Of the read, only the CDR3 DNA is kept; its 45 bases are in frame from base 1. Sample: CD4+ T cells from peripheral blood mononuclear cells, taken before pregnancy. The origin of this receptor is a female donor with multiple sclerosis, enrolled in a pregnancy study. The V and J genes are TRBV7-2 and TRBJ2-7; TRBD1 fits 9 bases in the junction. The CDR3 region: CASSVGQGGPYEQYF. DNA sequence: TGTGCCAGCAGCGTGGGACAGGGAGGGCCCTACGAGCAGTACTTC.